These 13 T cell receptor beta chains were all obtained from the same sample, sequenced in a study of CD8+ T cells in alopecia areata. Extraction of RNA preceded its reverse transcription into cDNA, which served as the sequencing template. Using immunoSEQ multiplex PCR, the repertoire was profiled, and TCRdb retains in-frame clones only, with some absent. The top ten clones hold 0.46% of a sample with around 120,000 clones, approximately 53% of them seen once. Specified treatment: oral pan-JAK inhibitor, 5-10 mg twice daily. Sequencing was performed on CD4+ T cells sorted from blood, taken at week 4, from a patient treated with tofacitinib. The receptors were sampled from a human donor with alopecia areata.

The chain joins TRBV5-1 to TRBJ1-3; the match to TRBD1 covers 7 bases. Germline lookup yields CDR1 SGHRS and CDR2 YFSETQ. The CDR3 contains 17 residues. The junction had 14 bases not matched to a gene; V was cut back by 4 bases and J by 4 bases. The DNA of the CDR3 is TGCGCCAGCAGCCATAATCCCAAACGGGACAGCGGAAACACCATATATTTT. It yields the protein CASSHNPKRDSGNTIYF.

CDR3 in DNA: TGCAGCGTTTCAGCTGGGAGATCCTCCTACACCTTC. Its translation: CSVSAGRSSYTF. The rearrangement joins TRBV29-1 to TRBJ1-2; D is unresolved. This CDR3 has 12 amino acids. The ends were cut back, 5 bases at V and 10 bases at J, with 17 bases in the middle. Germline loops: CDR1 SQVTM, CDR2 ANQGSEA. Supplemented by reference TRBV29-1 and TRBJ1-2, the full variable domain reads SAVISQKPSRDICQRGTSLTIQCQVDSQVTMMFWYRQQPGQSLTLIATANQGSEATYESGFVIDKFPISRPNLTFSTLTVSNMSPEDSSIYLCSVSAGRSSYTFGSGTRLTVV.

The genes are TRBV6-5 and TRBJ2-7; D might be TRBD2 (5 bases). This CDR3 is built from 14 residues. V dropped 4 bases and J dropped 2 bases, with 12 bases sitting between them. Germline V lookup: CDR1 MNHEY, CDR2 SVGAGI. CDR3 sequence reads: CASSSPRGPYEQYF. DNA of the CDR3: TGTGCCAGCAGTTCCCCACGGGGTCCCTACGAGCAGTACTTC.

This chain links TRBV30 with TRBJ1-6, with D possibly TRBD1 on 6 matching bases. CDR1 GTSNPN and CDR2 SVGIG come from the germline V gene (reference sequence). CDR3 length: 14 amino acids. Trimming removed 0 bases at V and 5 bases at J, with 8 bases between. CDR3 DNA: TGTGCCTGGAGTGTAGGACAGAATAATTCACCCCTCCACTTT. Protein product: CAWSVGQNNSPLHF.

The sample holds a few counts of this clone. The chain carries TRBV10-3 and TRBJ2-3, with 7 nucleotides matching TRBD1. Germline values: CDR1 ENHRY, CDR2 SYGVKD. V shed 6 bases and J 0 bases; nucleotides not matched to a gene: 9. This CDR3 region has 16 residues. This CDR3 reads CAIRAGGSLSTDTQYF. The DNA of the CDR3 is TGTGCCATCAGGGCAGGGGGTAGTCTCAGCACAGATACGCAGTATTTT.

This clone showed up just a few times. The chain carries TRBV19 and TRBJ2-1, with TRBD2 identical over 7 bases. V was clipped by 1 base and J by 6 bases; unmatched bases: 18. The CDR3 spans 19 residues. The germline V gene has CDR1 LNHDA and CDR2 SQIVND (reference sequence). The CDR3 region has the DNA TGTGCCAGTAGTATAGTAGGACTAGAGAACCCTTCAGGGCGCAATGAGCAGTTCTTC. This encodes CASSIVGLENPSGRNEQFF.

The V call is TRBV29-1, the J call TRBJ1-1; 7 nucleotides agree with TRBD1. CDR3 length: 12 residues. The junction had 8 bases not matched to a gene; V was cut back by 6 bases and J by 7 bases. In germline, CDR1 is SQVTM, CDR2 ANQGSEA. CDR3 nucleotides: TGCAGCGTCGTAACCAACAGGGGTGAAGCTTTCTTT. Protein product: CSVVTNRGEAFF.

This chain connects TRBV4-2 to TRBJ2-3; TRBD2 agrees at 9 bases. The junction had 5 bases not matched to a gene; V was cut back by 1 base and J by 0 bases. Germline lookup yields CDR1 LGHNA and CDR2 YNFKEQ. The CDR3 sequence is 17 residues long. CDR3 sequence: CASSQASTSGSTDTQYF. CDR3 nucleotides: TGTGCCAGCAGCCAAGCCTCGACTAGCGGTAGCACAGATACGCAGTATTTT.

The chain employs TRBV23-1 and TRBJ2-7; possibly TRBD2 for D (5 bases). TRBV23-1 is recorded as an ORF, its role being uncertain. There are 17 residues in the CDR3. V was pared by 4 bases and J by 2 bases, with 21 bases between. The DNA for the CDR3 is TGCGCCAGCAGTCGATATTTGACCCTGCGGCGGGCCTACGAGCAGTACTTC. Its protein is CASSRYLTLRRAYEQYF.

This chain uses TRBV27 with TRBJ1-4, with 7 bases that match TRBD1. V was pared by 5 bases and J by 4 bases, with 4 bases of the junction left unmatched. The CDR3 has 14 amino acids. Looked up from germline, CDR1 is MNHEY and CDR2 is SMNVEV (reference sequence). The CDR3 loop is CASSPGTVNEKLFF. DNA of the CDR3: TGTGCCAGCAGTCCCGGGACAGTTAATGAAAAACTGTTTTTT.

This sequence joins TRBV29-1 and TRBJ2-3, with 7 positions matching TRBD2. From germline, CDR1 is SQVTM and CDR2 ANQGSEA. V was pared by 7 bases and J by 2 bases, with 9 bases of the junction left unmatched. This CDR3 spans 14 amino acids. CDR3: CSGGLAEFTDTQYF. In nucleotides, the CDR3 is TGCAGCGGAGGTCTAGCGGAGTTCACAGATACGCAGTATTTT.

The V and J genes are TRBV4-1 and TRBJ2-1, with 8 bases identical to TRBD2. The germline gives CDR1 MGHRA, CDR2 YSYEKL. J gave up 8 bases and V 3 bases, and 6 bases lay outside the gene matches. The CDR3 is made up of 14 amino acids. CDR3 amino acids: CASSHYQLADEQFF. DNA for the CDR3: TGCGCCAGCAGCCACTATCAACTAGCGGATGAGCAGTTCTTC.

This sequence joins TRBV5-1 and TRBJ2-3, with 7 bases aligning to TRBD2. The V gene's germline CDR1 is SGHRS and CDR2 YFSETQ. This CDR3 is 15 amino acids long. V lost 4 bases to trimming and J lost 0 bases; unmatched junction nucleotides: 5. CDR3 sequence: CASSPRRGSTDTQYF. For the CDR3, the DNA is TGCGCCAGCAGCCCTAGGCGGGGGAGCACAGATACGCAGTATTTT. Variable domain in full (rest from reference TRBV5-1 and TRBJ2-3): KAGVTQTPRYLIKTRGQQVTLSCSPISGHRSVSWYQQTPGQGLQFLFEYFSETQRNKGNFPGRFSGRQFSNSRSEMNVSTLELGDSALYLCASSPRRGSTDTQYFGPGTRLTVL.